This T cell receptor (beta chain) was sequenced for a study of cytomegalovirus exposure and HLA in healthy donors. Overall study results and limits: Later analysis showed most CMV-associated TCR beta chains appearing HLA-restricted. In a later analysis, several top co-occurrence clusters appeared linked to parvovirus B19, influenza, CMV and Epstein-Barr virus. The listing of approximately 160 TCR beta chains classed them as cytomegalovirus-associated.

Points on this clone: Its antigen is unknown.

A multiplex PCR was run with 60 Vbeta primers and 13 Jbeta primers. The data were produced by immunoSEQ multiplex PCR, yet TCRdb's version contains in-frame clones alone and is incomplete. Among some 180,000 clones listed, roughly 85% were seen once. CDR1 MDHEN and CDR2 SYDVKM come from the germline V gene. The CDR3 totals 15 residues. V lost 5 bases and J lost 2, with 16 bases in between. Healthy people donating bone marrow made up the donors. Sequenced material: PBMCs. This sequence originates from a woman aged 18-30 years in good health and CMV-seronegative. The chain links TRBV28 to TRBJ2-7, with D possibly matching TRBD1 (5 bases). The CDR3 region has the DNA TGTGCCAGCAGTACCCGACAGAGGTCCCCCTACGAGCAGTACTTC. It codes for CASSTRQRSPYEQYF.